Described below is a single T cell receptor (beta chain) sequence and its context. This entry is derived from a study of control samples from healthy donors and cancer patients. Libraries were prepared by immunoSEQ multiplex PCR; TCRdb keeps only in-frame clonotypes and omits some of them. The data contain over 150,000 clones, 85% to 90% of them singletons. Germline CDR1 and CDR2: PRHDT and FYEKMQ (reference sequence). V lost 4 bases to trimming and J lost 1 base, with 16 bases between them. CDR3 length: 16 amino acids. The sequenced material came from blood. The chain recombines TRBV13 with TRBJ1-1; TRBD1 is a possible D gene (6 bases). This clonotype was sampled from a woman aged 50 to 60 in good health. CDR3 region: CASSSPLQGPNTEAFF. CDR3 in DNA: TGTGCCAGCAGCTCCCCCTTACAGGGACCGAACACTGAAGCTTTCTTT. The full variable domain, completed using reference TRBV13 and TRBJ1-1, is AAGVIQSPRHLIKEKRETATLKCYPIPRHDTVYWYQQGPGQDPQFLISFYEKMQSDKGSIPDRFSAQQFSDYHSELNMSSLELGDSALYFCASSSPLQGPNTEAFFGQGTRLTVV.